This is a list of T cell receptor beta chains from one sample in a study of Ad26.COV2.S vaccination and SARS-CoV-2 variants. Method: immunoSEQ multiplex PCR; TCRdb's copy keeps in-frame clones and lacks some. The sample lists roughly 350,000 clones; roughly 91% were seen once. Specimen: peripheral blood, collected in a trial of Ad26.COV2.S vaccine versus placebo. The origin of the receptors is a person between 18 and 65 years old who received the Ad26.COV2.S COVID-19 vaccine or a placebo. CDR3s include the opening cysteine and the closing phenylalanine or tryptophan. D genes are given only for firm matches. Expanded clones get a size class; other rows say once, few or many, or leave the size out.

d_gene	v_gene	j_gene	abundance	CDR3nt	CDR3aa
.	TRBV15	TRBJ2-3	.	TGTGCCACCAGCAGAGATTTGGGGCGCGAGCAGTATTTT	CATSRDLGREQYF
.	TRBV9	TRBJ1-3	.	TGTGCCAGCAGCGTAGGCACAGTTACCCGTAGCACCATATATTTT	CASSVGTVTRSTIYF
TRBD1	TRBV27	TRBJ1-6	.	TGTGCCAGCAAGGGGACAGGGGAAACACCCCTCCACTTT	CASKGTGETPLHF
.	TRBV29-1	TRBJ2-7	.	TGCAGCGTTGATCTATTATCTGGCGAGCAGTACTTC	CSVDLLSGEQYF
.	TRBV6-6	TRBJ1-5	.	TGTGCCAGCAACTCCGGGGGGGGCAATCAGCCCCAGCATTTT	CASNSGGGNQPQHF
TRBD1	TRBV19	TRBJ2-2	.	TGTGCCAGTAGGAGACAGGGGGGAGACACCGGGGAGCTGTTTTTT	CASRRQGGDTGELFF
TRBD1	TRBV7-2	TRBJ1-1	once	TGTGCCAGCAGCTTAGGACAGAGGGGGCAGGGAGTAACTGAAGCTTTCTTT	CASSLGQRGQGVTEAFF
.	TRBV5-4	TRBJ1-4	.	TGTGCCAGCAGCACTGGGACCCGGGGTAATGAAAAACTGTTTTTT	CASSTGTRGNEKLFF
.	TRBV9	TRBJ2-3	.	TGTGCCAGCAGCGTAGAGACCACAGATACGCAGTATTTT	CASSVETTDTQYF
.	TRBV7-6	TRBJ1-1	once	TGTGCCAGCAGCTTAGAGGGGCGGCGTAATGCTGAAGCTTTCTTT	CASSLEGRRNAEAFF
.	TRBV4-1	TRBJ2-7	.	TGCGCCAGCAGCCACGCGACTGAATCCTACGAGCAGTACTTC	CASSHATESYEQYF
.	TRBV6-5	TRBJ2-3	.	TGTGCCAGCAGTACCAGACAGCGCAGCACAGATACGCAGTATTTT	CASSTRQRSTDTQYF
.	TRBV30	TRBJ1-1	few	TGTGCCGGTAAACAGGGTCGGGACACTGAAGCTTTCTTT	CAGKQGRDTEAFF
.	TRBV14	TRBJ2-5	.	TGTGCCAGCAGCCAAGATACAGTCCAAGAGACCCAGTACTTC	CASSQDTVQETQYF
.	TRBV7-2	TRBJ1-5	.	TGTGCCAGCAGCCCTTGGGGTCGCCAGCCCCAGCATTTT	CASSPWGRQPQHF
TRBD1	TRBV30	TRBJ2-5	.	TGTGCCTGGAGTGTACCTTCAGGGGGCTTGGAGACCCAGTACTTC	CAWSVPSGGLETQYF
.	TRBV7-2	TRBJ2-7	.	TGTGCCAGCAGCGGCAGTGGGGGTTTCGACGAGCAGTACTTC	CASSGSGGFDEQYF
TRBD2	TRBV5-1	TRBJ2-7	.	TGCGCCAGCAGCACCCATACTGGGACTAGCGCCTACGAGCAGTACTTC	CASSTHTGTSAYEQYF
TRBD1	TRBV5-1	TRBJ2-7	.	TGCGCCAGCAGCTTGCTGGACAGGAGCTACGAGCAGTACTTC	CASSLLDRSYEQYF
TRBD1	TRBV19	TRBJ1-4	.	TGTGCCAGTAGTGTGCAGGGGGCCTTTCCACTGTTTTTT	CASSVQGAFPLFF
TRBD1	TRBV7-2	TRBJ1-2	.	TGTGCCAGCAGGGCAGGGGGCGGGAATGGCTACACCTTC	CASRAGGGNGYTF
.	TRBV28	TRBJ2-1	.	TGTGCCAGCAGTTTGGGCTTCGGAGTAGGGTACAATGAGCAGTTCTTC	CASSLGFGVGYNEQFF
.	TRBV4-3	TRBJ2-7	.	TGCGCCAGCAGCCAGGAGACAGTCTCCTACGAGCAGTACTTC	CASSQETVSYEQYF
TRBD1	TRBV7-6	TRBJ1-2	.	TGTGCCAGCAGCTTAGGGGACAGGGGGCGCGGTGGCTACACCTTC	CASSLGDRGRGGYTF